This is a list of T cell receptor beta chains from one sample in a study of PD-1 blockade in mismatch repair-deficient tumors. Using immunoSEQ multiplex PCR, the repertoire was profiled, and TCRdb retains in-frame clones only, with some absent. The data show about 79,000 clones, roughly 80% seen once. Here the sequenced sample was peripheral blood, taken 44 weeks after starting pembrolizumab. The receptors stem from an adult with mismatch repair-deficient cancer. The CDR3 runs from the conserved cysteine through the conserved F or W. D genes are given only for firm matches. Some rows mark clone size as missing; the rest say once, few, many or name a class of expanded clone.

>NA|NA|TRBV6-5|TRBJ2-3
CASSFPTGTQYF
TGTGCCAGCAGTTTTCCAACCGGTACGCAGTATTTT
>NA|NA|TRBV11-1|TRBJ1-5
CASSIDGSPNQPQHF
TGTGCCAGCAGCATAGACGGTTCCCCCAATCAGCCCCAGCATTTT
>NA|NA|TRBV2|TRBJ1-1
CASSESAGLYTEAFF
TGTGCCAGCAGTGAATCTGCAGGGCTTTACACTGAAGCTTTCTTT
>NA|NA|TRBV6-5|TRBJ2-5
CASSRTGLETQYF
TGTGCCAGCAGTCGCACAGGGTTAGAGACCCAGTACTTC
>NA|NA|TRBV7-9|TRBJ2-1
CASSLGWVDEQFF
TGTGCCAGCAGCTTAGGTTGGGTGGATGAGCAGTTCTTC
>NA|NA|TRBV4-2|TRBJ1-2
CASSQTGNYGYTF
TGTGCCAGCAGCCAAACAGGGAACTATGGCTACACCTTC
>NA|TRBD1|TRBV29-1|TRBJ1-3
CSVEEGTGLSGNTIYF
TGCAGCGTTGAAGAGGGGACAGGCCTCTCTGGAAACACCATATATTTT
>NA|TRBD1|TRBV2|TRBJ2-7
CASSLTGGYDEQYF
TGTGCCAGCAGCTTAACAGGGGGCTACGACGAGCAGTACTTC
>once|TRBD1|TRBV6-5|TRBJ1-4
CASSYGQGVHEKLFF
TGTGCCAGCAGTTACGGACAGGGGGTTCATGAAAAACTGTTTTTT
>NA|NA|TRBV5-6|TRBJ1-1
CASSLLGGNTEAFF
TGTGCCAGCAGCTTGCTAGGGGGAAACACTGAAGCTTTCTTT
>once|NA|TRBV6-4|TRBJ2-7
CASTDNYEQYF
TGTGCCAGTACCGACAATTACGAGCAGTACTTC
>NA|NA|TRBV14|TRBJ2-5
CASSQDSNIGAGGTAQYF
TGTGCCAGCAGCCAAGATAGCAACATTGGGGCCGGAGGGACGGCCCAGTACTTC
>once|NA|TRBV6-5|TRBJ1-5
CASNPGFRQPQHF
TGTGCCAGCAATCCAGGGTTTCGTCAGCCCCAGCATTTT